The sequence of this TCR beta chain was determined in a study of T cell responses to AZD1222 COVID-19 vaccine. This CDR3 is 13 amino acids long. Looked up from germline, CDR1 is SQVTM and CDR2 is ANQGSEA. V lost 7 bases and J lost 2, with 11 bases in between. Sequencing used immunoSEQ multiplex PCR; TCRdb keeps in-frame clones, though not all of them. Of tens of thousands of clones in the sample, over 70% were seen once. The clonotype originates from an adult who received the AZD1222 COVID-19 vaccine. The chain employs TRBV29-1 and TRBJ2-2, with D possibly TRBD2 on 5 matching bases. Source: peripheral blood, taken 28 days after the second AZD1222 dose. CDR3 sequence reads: CSAEGRNTGELFF. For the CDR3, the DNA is TGCAGCGCCGAGGGCAGAAACACCGGGGAGCTGTTTTTT.